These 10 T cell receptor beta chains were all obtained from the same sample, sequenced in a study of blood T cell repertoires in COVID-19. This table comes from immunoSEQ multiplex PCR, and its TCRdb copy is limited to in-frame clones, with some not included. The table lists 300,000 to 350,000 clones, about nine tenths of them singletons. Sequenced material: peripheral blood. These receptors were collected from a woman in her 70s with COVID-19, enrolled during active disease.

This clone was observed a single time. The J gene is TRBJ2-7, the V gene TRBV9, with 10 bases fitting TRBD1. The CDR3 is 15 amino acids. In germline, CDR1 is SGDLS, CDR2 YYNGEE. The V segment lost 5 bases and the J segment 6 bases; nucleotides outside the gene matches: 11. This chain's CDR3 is CASSPRGGTGAEQYF. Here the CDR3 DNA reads TGTGCCAGCAGTCCCCGTGGGGGGACAGGGGCCGAGCAGTACTTC. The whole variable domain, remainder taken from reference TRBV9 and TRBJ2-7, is DSGVTQTPKHLITATGQRVTLRCSPRSGDLSVYWYQQSLDQGLQFLIQYYNGEERAKGNILERFSAQQFPDLHSELNLSSLELGDSALYFCASSPRGGTGAEQYFGPGTRLTVT.

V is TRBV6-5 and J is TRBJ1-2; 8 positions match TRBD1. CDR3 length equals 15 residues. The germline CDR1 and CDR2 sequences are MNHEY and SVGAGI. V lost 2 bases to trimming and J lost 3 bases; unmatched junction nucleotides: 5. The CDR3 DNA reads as TGTGCCAGCAGTTACGCAGGGGGCGTCGACTATGGCTACACCTTC. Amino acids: CASSYAGGVDYGYTF.

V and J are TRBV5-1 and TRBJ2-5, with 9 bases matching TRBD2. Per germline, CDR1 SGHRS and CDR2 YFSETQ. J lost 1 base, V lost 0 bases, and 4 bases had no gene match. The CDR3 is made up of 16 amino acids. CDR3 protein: CASSLDSGGLQETQYF. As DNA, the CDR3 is TGCGCCAGCAGCTTGGATAGCGGGGGACTCCAAGAGACCCAGTACTTC.

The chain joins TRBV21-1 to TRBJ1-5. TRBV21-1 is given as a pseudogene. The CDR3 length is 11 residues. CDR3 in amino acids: CASRSGKPQHF. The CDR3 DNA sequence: TGTGCCAGCAGGTCGGGGAAGCCCCAGCATTTT.

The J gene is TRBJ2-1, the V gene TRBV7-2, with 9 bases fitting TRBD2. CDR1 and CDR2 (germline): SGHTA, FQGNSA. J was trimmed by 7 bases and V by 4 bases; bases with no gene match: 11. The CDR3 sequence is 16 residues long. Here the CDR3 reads CASSSQRAGGQNEQFF. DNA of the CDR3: TGTGCCAGCAGCTCCCAGAGGGCGGGGGGGCAGAATGAGCAGTTCTTC. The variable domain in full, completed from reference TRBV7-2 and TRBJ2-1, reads GAGVSQSPSNKVTEKGKDVELRCDPISGHTALYWYRQSLGQGLEFLIYFQGNSAPDKSGLPSDRFSAERTGGSVSTLTIQRTQQEDSAVYLCASSSQRAGGQNEQFFGPGTRLTVL.

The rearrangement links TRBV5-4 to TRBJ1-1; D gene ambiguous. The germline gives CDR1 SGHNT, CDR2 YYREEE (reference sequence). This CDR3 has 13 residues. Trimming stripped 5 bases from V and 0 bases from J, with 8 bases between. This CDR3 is CASSSLLNTEAFF. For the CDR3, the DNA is TGTGCCAGCAGTTCACTCCTGAACACTGAAGCTTTCTTT.

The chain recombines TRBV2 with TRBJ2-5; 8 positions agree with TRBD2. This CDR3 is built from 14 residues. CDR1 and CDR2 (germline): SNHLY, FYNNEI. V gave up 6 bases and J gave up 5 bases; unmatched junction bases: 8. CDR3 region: CASRQSGGRETQYF. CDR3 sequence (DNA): TGTGCCAGCAGACAAAGCGGGGGAAGGGAGACCCAGTACTTC. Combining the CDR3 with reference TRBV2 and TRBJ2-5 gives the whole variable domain EPEVTQTPSHQVTQMGQEVILRCVPISNHLYFYWYRQILGQKVEFLVSFYNNEISEKSEIFDDQFSVERPDGSNFTLKIRSTKLEDSAMYFCASRQSGGRETQYFGPGTRLLVL.

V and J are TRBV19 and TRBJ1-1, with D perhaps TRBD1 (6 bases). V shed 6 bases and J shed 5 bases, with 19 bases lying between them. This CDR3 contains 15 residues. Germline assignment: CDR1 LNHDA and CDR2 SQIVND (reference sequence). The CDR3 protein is CASRKQTGPGTEAFF. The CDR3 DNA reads TGTGCCAGTAGGAAGCAGACAGGTCCCGGAACTGAAGCTTTCTTT.

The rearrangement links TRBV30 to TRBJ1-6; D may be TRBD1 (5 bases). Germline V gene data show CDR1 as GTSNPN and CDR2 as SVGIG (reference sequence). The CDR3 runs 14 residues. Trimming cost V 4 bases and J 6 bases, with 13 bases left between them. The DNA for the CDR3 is TGTGCCTGGAATACAGGACGTAGTAATTCACCCCTCCACTTT. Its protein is CAWNTGRSNSPLHF.

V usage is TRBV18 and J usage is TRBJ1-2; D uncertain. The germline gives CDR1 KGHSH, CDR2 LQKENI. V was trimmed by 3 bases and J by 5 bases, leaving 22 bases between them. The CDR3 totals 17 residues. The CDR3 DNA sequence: TGTGCCAGCTCACCTGTTCCCGTCATGGGCCAAGTTTATGGCTACACCTTC. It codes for CASSPVPVMGQVYGYTF. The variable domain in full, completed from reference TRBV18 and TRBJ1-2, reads NAGVMQNPRHLVRRRGQEARLRCSPMKGHSHVYWYRQLPEEGLKFMVYLQKENIIDESGMPKERFSAEFPKEGPSILRIQQVVRGDSAAYFCASSPVPVMGQVYGYTFGSGTRLTVV.